Below, one T cell receptor (beta chain) is given with its context. Mouse gene names and germline throughout. The read halts 4 residues ahead of the CDR3 end, with the missing end drawn from the germline J gene. CDR3 length equals 15 residues. V shed 3 bases, J shed 2 bases, and the junction held 4 bases outside the gene matches. Germline CDR1 is NSHNY and CDR2 is SYGAGN. This sample was taken from a study of CD8+ T cells in alopecia areata. Extraction of RNA preceded its reverse transcription into cDNA, which served as the sequencing template. Data came from immunoSEQ multiplex PCR; TCRdb stores just in-frame clones and leaves some out. Sampling found around 110,000 clones, none seen once.

The V call is TRBV13-1, the J call TRBJ1-4, with TRBD1 matching over 7 bases. The source of this sequence is a C3H/HeJ mouse with alopecia areata. Strain haplotype (MHC): H2-k. The sample was lesional skin. The CDR3 loop is CASSGGDRSNERLFF. Incomplete CDR3 DNA: TGTGCCAGCAGTGGGGGGGACAGATCCAACGAA.